This T cell receptor (beta chain) was found in a study of OX40 agonist ivuxolimab in advanced cancers. Study context: Partial responses were recorded for three patients, including one with hepatocellular carcinoma and two with cutaneous melanoma.

For this clone: Antigen: not known.

Method: immunoSEQ multiplex PCR; TCRdb's copy keeps in-frame clones and lacks some. This sample carries some 70,000 clones, approximately 80% of them seen once, and the ten largest clones take 5.9%. Study outcomes and limitations: On average, CD8+ T cells showed a greater number of expanded clones than CD4+.

The germline CDR1 and CDR2 sequences are WSHSY and SAAADI. V lost 3 bases and J 2 bases, leaving 8 bases between the germline ends. This CDR3 has 14 amino acids. The chain carries TRBV10-2 and TRBJ1-5; perhaps TRBD1 as D (5 bases). The specimen was CD4+ or CD8+ T cells sorted from blood, collected in a trial of the OX40 agonist ivuxolimab. This TCR derives from an adult with an advanced solid tumor such as melanoma, head and neck, liver or kidney cancer. The CDR3: CASSEAGGNQPQHF. The CDR3 DNA reads TGCGCCAGCAGTGAAGCGGGGGGCAATCAGCCCCAGCATTTT.